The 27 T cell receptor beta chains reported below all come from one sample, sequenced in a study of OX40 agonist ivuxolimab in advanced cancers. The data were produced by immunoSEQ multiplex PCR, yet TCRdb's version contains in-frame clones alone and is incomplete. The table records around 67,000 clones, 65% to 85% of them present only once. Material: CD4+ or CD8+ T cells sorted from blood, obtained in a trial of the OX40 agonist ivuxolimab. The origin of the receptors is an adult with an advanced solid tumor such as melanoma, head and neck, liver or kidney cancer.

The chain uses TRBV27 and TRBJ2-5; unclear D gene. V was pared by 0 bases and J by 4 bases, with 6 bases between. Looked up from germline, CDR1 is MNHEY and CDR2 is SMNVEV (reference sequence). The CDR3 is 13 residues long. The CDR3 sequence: CASSLSWGETQYF. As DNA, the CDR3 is TGTGCCAGCAGTTTATCTTGGGGAGAGACCCAGTACTTC.

CDR3 protein: CASSPPGGRAGELFF. In nucleotides, the CDR3 is TGTGCCAGCAGCCCCCCTGGGGGCAGAGCCGGGGAGCTGTTTTTT. The gene calls are TRBV28 and TRBJ2-2, with D perhaps TRBD1 (6 bases). The CDR3 consists of 15 residues. Per germline, CDR1 MDHEN and CDR2 SYDVKM. Trimming stripped 6 bases from V and 6 bases from J, with 17 bases between. The whole variable domain, remainder taken from reference TRBV28 and TRBJ2-2, is DVKVTQSSRYLVKRTGEKVFLECVQDMDHENMFWYRQDPGLGLRLIYFSYDVKMKEKGDIPEGYSVSREKKERFSLILESASTNQTSMYLCASSPPGGRAGELFFGEGSRLTVL.

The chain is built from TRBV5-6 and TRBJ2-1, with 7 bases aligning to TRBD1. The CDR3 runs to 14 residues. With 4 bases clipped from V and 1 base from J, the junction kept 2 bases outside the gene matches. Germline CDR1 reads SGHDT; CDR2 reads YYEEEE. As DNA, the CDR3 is TGTGCCAGCAGCAGACAGGGATCCTACAATGAGCAGTTCTTC. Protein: CASSRQGSYNEQFF.

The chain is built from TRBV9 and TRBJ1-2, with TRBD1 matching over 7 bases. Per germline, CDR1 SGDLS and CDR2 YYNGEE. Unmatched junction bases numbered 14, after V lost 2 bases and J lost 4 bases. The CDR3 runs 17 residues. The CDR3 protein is CASSVPDSWDSRYGYTF. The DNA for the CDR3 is TGTGCCAGCAGCGTCCCCGACTCTTGGGACAGCCGCTATGGCTACACCTTC. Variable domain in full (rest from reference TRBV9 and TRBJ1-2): DSGVTQTPKHLITATGQRVTLRCSPRSGDLSVYWYQQSLDQGLQFLIQYYNGEERAKGNILERFSAQQFPDLHSELNLSSLELGDSALYFCASSVPDSWDSRYGYTFGSGTRLTVV.

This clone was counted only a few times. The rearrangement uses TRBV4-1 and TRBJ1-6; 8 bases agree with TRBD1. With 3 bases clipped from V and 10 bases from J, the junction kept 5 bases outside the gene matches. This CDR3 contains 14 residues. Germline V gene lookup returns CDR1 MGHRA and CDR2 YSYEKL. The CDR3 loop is CASSHLTGGSPLHF. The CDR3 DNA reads TGCGCCAGCAGCCACCTTACAGGGGGATCACCCCTCCACTTT.

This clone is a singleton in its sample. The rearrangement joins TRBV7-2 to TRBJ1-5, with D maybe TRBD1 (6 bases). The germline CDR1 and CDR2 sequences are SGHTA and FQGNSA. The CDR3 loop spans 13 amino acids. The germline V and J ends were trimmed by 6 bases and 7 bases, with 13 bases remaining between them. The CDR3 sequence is CASSGQSHQPQHF. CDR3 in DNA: TGTGCCAGCAGTGGACAGTCTCACCAGCCCCAGCATTTT.

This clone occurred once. The chain's CDR3 is CASSAWGQKNTEAFF. The CDR3 DNA reads TGCGCCAGCAGCGCCTGGGGACAGAAAAACACTGAAGCTTTCTTT. V usage is TRBV4-1 and J usage is TRBJ1-1, with 7 bases fitting TRBD1. This CDR3 is built from 15 residues. Germline V gene lookup returns CDR1 MGHRA and CDR2 YSYEKL. Unmatched junction bases numbered 8, after V lost 5 bases and J lost 2 bases.

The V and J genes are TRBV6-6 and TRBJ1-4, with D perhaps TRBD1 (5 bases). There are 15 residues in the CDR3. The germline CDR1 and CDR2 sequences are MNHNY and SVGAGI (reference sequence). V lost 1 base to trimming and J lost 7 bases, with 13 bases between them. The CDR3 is CASSYLRGWGEKLFF. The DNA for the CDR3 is TGTGCCAGCAGTTACTTGAGGGGATGGGGTGAAAAACTGTTTTTT.

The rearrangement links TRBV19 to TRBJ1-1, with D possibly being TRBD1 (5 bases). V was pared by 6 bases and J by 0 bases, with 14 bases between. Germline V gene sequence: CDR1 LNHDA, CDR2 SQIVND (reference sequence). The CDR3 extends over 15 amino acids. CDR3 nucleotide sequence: TGTGCCAGTAGGAAATCCGGGACGGTGAACACTGAAGCTTTCTTT. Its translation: CASRKSGTVNTEAFF.

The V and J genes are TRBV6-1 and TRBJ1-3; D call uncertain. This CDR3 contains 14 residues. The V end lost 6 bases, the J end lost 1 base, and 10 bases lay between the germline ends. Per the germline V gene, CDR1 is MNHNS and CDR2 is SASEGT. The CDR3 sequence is CASSATISGNTIYF. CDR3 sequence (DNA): TGTGCCAGCAGCGCCACGATATCTGGAAACACCATATATTTT.

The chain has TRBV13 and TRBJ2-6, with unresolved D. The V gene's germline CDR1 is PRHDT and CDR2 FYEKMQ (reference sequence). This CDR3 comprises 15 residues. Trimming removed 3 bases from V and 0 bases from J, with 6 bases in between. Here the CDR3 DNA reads TGTGCCAGCAGCTTCCGGATCTCTGGGGCCAACGTCCTGACTTTC. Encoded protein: CASSFRISGANVLTF.

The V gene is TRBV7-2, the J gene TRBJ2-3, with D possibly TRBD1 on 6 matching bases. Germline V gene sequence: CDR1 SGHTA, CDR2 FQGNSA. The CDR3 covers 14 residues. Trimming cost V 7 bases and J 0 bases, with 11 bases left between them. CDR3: CASKPDSSTDTQYF. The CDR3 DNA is TGTGCCAGCAAGCCGGACAGTAGCACAGATACGCAGTATTTT.

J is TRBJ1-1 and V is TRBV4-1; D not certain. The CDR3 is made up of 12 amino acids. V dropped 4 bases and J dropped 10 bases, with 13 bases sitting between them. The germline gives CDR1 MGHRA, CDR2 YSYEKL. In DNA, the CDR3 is TGCGCCAGCAGCCCAGACCACTTGCGAGCTTTCTTT. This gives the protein CASSPDHLRAFF.

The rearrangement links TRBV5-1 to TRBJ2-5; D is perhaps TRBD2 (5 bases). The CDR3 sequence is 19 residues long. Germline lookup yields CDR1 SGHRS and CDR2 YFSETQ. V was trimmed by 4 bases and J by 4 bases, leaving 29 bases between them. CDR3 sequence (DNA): TGCGCCAGCAGCGCTGGAGGTCCGGGCCGGAATACCCTGGGAGAGACCCAGTACTTC. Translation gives CASSAGGPGRNTLGETQYF.

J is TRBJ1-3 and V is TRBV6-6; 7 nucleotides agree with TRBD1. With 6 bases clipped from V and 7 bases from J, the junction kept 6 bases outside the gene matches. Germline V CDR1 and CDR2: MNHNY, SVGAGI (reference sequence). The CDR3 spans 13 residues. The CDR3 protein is CASRPTGANTIYF. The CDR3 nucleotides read TGTGCCAGCAGGCCCACAGGGGCGAACACCATATATTTT.

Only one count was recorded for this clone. CDR3 loop: CASSYDRGEYEQYF. The CDR3 DNA reads TGTGCCAGCAGCTACGACAGGGGAGAATACGAGCAGTACTTC. The chain employs TRBV7-9 and TRBJ2-7, with 8 bases that match TRBD1. The CDR3 spans 14 residues. Germline V gives CDR1 SEHNR, CDR2 FQNEAQ (reference sequence). Trimming at V came to 4 bases and at J to 4 bases, leaving 6 bases not matched to a gene.

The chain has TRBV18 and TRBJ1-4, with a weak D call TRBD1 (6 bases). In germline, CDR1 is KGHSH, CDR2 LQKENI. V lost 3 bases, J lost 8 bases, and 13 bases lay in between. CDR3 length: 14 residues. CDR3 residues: CASSPGGGQEKLFF. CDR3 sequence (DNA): TGTGCCAGCTCACCGGGGGGGGGACAAGAAAAACTGTTTTTT.

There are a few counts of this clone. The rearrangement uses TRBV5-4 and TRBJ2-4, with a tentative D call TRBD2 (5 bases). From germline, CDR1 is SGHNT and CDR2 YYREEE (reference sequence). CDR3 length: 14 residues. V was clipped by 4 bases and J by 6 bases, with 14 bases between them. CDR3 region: CASSPSGVGNIQYF. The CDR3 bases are TGTGCCAGCAGCCCCAGCGGAGTGGGAAACATTCAGTACTTC.

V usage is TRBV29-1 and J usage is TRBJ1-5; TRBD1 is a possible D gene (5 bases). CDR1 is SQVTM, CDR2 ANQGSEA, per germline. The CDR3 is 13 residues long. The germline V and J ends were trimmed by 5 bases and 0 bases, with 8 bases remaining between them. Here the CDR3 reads CSVRGSSNQPQHF. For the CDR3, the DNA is TGCAGCGTTCGGGGGAGTAGCAATCAGCCCCAGCATTTT.

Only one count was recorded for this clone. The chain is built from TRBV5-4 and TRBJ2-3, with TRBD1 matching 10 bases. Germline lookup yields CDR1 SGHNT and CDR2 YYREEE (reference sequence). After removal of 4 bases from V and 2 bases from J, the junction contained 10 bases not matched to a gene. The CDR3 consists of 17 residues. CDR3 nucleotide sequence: TGTGCCAGCAGCGTAGGGGGGACAGGGGCCATCACAGATACGCAGTATTTT. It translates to CASSVGGTGAITDTQYF.

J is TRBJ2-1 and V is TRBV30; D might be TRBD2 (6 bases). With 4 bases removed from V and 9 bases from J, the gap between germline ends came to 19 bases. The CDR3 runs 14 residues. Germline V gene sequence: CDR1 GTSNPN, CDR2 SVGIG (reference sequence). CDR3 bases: TGTGCCTGGAACCCCAGGCGGATGGAGGGTGAGCAGTTCTTC. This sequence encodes CAWNPRRMEGEQFF.

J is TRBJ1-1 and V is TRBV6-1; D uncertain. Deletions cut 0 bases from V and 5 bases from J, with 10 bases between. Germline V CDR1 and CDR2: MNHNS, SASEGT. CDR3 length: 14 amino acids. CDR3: CASSEAWRETEAFF. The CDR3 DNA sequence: TGTGCCAGCAGTGAAGCATGGAGGGAGACTGAAGCTTTCTTT.

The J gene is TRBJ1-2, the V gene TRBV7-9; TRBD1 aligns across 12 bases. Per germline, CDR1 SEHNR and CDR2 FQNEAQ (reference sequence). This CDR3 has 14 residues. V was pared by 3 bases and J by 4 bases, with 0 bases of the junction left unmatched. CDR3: CASSLGQGAYGYTF. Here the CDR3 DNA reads TGTGCCAGCAGCTTGGGACAGGGGGCCTATGGCTACACCTTC.

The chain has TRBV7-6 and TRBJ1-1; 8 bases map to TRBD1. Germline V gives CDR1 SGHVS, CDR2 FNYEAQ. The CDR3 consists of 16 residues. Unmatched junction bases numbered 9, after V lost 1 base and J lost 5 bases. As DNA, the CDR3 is TGTGCCAGCAGCTTAGGGGTACCAGGGGGCGGAACTGAAGCTTTCTTT. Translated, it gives CASSLGVPGGGTEAFF.

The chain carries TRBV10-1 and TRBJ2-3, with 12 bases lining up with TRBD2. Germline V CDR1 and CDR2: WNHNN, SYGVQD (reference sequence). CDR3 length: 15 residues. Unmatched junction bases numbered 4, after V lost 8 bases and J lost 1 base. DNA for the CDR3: TGCGCCAGCCGTAGGACTAGCGGGGGCACAGATACGCAGTATTTT. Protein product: CASRRTSGGTDTQYF.

The CDR3 DNA follows: TGTGCCAGCAGCCAAGATAGCTGGGGGGCAACTGAAGCTTTCTTT. Amino acid sequence: CASSQDSWGATEAFF. The rearrangement links TRBV4-2 to TRBJ1-1; weak D call: TRBD1 (6 bases). CDR1 is LGHNA and CDR2 is YNFKEQ in the germline V gene. The length of the CDR3 is 15 residues. Trimming stripped 0 bases from V and 5 bases from J, with 13 bases between.

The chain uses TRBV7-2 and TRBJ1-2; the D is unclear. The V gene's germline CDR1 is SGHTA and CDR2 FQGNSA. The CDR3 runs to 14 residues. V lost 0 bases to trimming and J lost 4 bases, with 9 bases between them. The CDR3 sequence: CASSLARQFYGYTF. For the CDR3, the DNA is TGTGCCAGCAGCTTAGCGAGGCAGTTCTATGGCTACACCTTC.